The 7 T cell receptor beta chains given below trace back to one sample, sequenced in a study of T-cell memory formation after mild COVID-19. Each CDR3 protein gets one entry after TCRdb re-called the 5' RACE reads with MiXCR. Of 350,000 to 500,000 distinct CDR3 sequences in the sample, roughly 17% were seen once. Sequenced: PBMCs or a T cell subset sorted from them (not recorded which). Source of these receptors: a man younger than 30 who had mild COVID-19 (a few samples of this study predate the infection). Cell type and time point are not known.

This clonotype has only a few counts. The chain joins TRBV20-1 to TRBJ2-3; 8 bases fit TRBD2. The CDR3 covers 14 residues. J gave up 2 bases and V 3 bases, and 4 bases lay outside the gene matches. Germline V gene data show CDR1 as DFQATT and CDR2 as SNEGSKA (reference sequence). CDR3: CSASTGGYTDTQYF. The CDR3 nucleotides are TGCAGTGCTAGTACGGGGGGGTACACAGATACGCAGTATTTT.

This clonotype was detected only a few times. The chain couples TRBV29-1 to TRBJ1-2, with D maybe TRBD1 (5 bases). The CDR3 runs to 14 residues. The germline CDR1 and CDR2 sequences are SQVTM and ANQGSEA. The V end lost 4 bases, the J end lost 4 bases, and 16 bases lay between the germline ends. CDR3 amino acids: CSVGPLGTGYGYTF. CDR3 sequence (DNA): TGCAGCGTTGGACCCCTGGGGACTGGCTATGGCTACACCTTC.

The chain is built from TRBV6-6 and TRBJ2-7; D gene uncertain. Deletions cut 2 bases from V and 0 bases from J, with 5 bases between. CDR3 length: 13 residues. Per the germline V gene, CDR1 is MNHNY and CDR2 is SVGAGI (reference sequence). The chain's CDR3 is CASSYGISYEQYF. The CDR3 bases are TGTGCCAGCAGTTACGGGATCTCCTACGAGCAGTACTTC.

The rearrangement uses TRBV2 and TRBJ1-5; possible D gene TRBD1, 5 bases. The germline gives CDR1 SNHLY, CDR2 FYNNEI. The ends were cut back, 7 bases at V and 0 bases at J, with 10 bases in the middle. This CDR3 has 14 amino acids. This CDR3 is CASKRDLSNQPQHF. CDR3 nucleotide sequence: TGTGCCAGCAAGAGGGACCTTAGCAATCAGCCCCAGCATTTT.

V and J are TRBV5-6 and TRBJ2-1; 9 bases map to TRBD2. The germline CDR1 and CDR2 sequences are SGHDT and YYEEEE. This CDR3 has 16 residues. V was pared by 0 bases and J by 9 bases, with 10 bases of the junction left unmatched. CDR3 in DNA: TGTGCCAGCAGCTTGGCCCCGCGGGGGGGCTTTGGTGAGCAGTTCTTC. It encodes CASSLAPRGGFGEQFF.

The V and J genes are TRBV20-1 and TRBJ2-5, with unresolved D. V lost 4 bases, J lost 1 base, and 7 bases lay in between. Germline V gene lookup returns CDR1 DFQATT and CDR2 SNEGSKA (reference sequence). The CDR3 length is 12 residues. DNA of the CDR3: TGCAGTGCTACGATTTCCCAAGAGACCCAGTACTTC. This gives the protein CSATISQETQYF.

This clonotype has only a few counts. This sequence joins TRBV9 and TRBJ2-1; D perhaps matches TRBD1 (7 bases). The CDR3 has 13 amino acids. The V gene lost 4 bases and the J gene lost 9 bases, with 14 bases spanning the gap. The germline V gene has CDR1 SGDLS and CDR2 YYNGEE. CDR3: CASSFGGGTEQFF. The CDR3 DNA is TGTGCCAGCAGCTTCGGAGGGGGCACTGAGCAGTTCTTC.